The present TCR beta chain was sequenced within a study of blood T cell repertoires in COVID-19. Study-level information: PBMCs, B-cell-depleted T cells, or T cells provided the cDNA or gDNA that made up the material.

Germline V lookup: CDR1 MNHNY, CDR2 SVGAGI (reference sequence). The CDR3 runs 15 residues. Trimming removed 7 bases from V and 5 bases from J, with 20 bases in between. Some clones are missing from TCRdb's copy, which holds only in-frame ones; the method was immunoSEQ multiplex PCR. This sample has about 200,000 clones, with about 85% found just once. Sequencing input: peripheral blood. The V gene is TRBV6-6, the J gene TRBJ2-5; weak D call: TRBD2 (5 bases). The clonotype originates from a man in his fifties or sixties with COVID-19, enrolled during active disease. CDR3 protein: CASKESSAARETQYF. CDR3 nucleotides: TGTGCCAGCAAAGAAAGTAGCGCTGCTCGGGAGACCCAGTACTTC.